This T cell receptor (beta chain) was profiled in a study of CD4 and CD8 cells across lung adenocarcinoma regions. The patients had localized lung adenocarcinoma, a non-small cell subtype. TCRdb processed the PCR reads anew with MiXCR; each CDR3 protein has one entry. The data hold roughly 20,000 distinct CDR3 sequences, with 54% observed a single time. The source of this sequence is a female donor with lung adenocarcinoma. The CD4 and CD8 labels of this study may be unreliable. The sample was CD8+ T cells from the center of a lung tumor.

This chain's CDR3 is CASSLGGTSGRAFEQFF. As DNA, the CDR3 is TGTGCCAGCAGTTTAGGGGGGACTAGCGGGAGGGCCTTTGAGCAGTTCTTC. This chain connects TRBV12-3 or TRBV12-4 to TRBJ2-1, with 16 nucleotides matching TRBD2. The CDR3 is made up of 17 amino acids. The V and J ends lost 1 base and 9 bases, in that order; junction bases with no gene match: 6.